These 8 T cell receptor beta chains were all obtained from the same sample, sequenced in a study of breast tumors, draining lymph nodes, adjacent tissues. Axillary draining lymph nodes of breast cancer patients supplied the node samples. TCRdb itself ran the multiplex PCR reads through MiXCR, one entry per CDR3 protein. Here the sample spans 100,000 to 150,000 distinct CDR3 sequences, about 20% being singletons. Input material: axillary lymph node tissue. These receptors were taken from a female donor with breast cancer. Some clones in this sample may be carry-over from other donors' samples.

Comment on this clonotype: A much larger clone is a single base away; this may be a read error. The chain links TRBV6-2 or TRBV6-3 to TRBJ2-2; TRBD1 might be the D (6 bases). In germline, CDR1 is MNHEY, CDR2 SVGEGT. CDR3 length: 15 amino acids. CDR3 coding DNA: TGTGCCAGCAGACCCGACAGGCCGAACACCCGGGAGCTGTTTTTT. Amino acids: CASRPDRPNTRELFF.

This clonotype was detected many times. The chain's CDR3 is CASSPSGGTNEKLFF. The CDR3 DNA is TGTGCCAGCAGCCCTTCGGGGGGGACTAATGAAAAACTGTTTTTT. This chain connects TRBV7-9 to TRBJ1-4, with D possibly TRBD1 on 5 matching bases. V shed 5 bases and J shed 2 bases, with 12 bases lying between them. The CDR3 totals 15 residues. Germline V gives CDR1 SEHNR, CDR2 FQNEAQ (reference sequence).

This clonotype was picked up a small number of times. The chain employs TRBV5-4 and TRBJ2-5; TRBD2 is a possible D gene (7 bases). The CDR3 length is 15 residues. CDR1 and CDR2 from the germline V gene are SGHNT and YYREEE (reference sequence). The V and J ends lost 1 base and 4 bases respectively, with 14 bases between them. The CDR3 DNA reads TGTGCCAGCAGCTTGCGGGGGGCGCCTGGAGAGACCCAGTACTTC. It codes for CASSLRGAPGETQYF.

The chain uses TRBV20-1 and TRBJ2-7, with 7 bases that match TRBD2. The CDR3 covers 14 residues. V lost 5 bases and J lost 5; bases outside the gene matches: 12. From germline, CDR1 is DFQATT and CDR2 SNEGSKA (reference sequence). CDR3 bases: TGCAGTGCTTCCTCGGGGGGTATGGCCCACGAGCAGTACTTC. As protein: CSASSGGMAHEQYF.

This clonotype showed up many times. The chain combines TRBV2 with TRBJ1-5; 9 bases map to TRBD1. The CDR3 has 15 amino acids. V was pared by 4 bases and J by 7 bases, with 8 bases of the junction left unmatched. Germline CDR1 reads SNHLY; CDR2 reads FYNNEI. The CDR3 loop reads CASSAQGADFQPQHF. Written as DNA, the CDR3 is TGTGCCAGCAGTGCACAGGGGGCGGACTTCCAGCCCCAGCATTTT.

Many counts were recorded for this clonotype. The rearrangement links TRBV12-3 or TRBV12-4 to TRBJ2-7; 8 nucleotides match TRBD1. V shed 5 bases, J shed 2 bases, and the junction held 2 bases outside the gene matches. The CDR3 contains 13 residues. The CDR3 here is CASSRTGPYEQYF. CDR3 nucleotide sequence: TGTGCCAGCAGTCGGACAGGGCCCTACGAGCAGTACTTC.

This clonotype has at least ten counts. This chain uses TRBV20-1 with TRBJ1-2, with D perhaps TRBD1 (5 bases). CDR3 length: 13 residues. CDR1 is DFQATT and CDR2 is SNEGSKA in the germline V gene (reference sequence). V lost 3 bases, J lost 8 bases, and 16 bases lay in between. The CDR3 sequence is CSARGQGASGYTF. Here the CDR3 DNA reads TGCAGTGCTAGGGGCCAGGGTGCGTCAGGCTACACCTTC.

This clonotype was picked up a small number of times. The chain links TRBV6-6 to TRBJ2-4, with D possibly matching TRBD2 (7 bases). V gave up 6 bases and J gave up 1 base, with 13 bases separating them. The germline V gene has CDR1 MNHNY and CDR2 SVGAGI (reference sequence). This CDR3 contains 15 residues. The CDR3 DNA sequence: TGTGCCAGCAGGAAAGGGGGGGCTGCCAAAAACATTCAGTACTTC. It is translated as CASRKGGAAKNIQYF.